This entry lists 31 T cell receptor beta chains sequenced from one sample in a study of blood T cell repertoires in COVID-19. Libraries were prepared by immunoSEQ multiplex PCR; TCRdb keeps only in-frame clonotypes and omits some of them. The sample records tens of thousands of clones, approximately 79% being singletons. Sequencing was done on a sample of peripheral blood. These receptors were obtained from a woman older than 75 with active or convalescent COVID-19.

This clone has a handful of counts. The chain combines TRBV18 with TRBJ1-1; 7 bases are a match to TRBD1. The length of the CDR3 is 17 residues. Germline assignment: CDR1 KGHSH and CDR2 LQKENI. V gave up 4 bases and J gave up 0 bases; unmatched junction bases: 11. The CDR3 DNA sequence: TGTGCCAGCTCACTTCCGGGACAGAAACCTATGAACACTGAAGCTTTCTTT. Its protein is CASSLPGQKPMNTEAFF.

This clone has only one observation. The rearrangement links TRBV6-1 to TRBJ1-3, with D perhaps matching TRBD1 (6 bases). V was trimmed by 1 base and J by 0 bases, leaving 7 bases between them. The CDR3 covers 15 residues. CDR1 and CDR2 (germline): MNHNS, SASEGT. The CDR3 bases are TGTGCCAGCAGTGAAGGGGGGCTCTCTGGAAACACCATATATTTT. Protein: CASSEGGLSGNTIYF.

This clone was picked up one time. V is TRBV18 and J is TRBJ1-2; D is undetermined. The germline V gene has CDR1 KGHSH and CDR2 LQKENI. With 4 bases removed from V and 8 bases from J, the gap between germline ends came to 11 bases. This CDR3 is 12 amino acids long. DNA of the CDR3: TGTGCCAGCTCACTACCTACTAGGGGCTACACCTTC. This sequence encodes CASSLPTRGYTF.

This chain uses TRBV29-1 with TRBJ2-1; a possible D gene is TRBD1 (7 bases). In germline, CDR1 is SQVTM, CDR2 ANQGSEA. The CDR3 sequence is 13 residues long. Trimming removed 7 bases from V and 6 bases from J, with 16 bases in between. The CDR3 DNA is TGCAGCGCCCGGAGGGACAGATCCAATGAGCAGTTCTTC. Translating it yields CSARRDRSNEQFF.

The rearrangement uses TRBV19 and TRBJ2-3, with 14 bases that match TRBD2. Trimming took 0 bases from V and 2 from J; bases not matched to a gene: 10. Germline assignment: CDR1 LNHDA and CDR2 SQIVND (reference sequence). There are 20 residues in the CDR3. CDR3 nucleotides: TGTGCCAGTAGTATAGAGGCACCCGGGACTAGCGGGAGTCCCACAGATACGCAGTATTTT. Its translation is CASSIEAPGTSGSPTDTQYF.

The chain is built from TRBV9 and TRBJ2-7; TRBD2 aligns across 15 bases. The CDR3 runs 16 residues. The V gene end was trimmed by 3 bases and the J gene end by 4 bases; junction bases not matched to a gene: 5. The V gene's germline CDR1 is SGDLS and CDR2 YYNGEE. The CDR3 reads CASSAGLAGGGYEQYF. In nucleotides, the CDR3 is TGTGCCAGCAGCGCAGGACTAGCGGGAGGGGGTTACGAGCAGTACTTC.

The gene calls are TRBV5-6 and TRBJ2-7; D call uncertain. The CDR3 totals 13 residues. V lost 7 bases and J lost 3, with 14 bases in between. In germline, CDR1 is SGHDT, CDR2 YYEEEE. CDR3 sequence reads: CASPEPNLYEQYF. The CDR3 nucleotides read TGTGCCAGCCCCGAGCCAAACCTCTACGAGCAGTACTTC. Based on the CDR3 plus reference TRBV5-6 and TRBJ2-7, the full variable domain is DAGVTQSPTHLIKTRGQQVTLRCSPKSGHDTVSWYQQALGQGPQFIFQYYEEEERQRGNFPDRFSGHQFPNYSSELNVNALLLGDSALYLCASPEPNLYEQYFGPGTRLTVT.

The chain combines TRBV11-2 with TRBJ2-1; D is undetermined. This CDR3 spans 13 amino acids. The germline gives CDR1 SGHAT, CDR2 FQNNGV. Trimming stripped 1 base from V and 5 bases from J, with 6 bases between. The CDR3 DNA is TGTGCCAGCAGCTTAGGACAAAACAATGAGCAGTTCTTC. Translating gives CASSLGQNNEQFF.

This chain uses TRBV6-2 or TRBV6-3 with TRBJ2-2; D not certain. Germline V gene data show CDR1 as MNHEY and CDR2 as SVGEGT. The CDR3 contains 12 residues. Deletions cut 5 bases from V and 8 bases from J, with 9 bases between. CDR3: CASSPWAGELFF. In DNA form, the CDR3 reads TGTGCCAGCAGTCCCTGGGCGGGGGAGCTGTTTTTT.

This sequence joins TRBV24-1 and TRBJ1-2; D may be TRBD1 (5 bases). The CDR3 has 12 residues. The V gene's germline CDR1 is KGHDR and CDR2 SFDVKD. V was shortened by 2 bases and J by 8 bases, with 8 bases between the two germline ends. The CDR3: CATSDYRGGYTF. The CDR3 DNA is TGTGCCACCAGTGATTATAGGGGAGGCTACACCTTC.

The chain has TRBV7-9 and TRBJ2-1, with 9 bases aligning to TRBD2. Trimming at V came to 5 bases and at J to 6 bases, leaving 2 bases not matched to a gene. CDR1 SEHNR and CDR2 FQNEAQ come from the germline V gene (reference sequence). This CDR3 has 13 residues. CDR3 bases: TGTGCCAGCAGCCAAGCGGGAGGCAATGAGCAGTTCTTC. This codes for CASSQAGGNEQFF.

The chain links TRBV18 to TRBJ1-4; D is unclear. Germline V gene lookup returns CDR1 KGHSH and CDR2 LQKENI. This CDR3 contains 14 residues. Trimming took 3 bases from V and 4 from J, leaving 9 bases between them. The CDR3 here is CASSPIGDNEKLFF. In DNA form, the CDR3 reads TGTGCCAGCTCACCTATCGGGGATAATGAAAAACTGTTTTTT.

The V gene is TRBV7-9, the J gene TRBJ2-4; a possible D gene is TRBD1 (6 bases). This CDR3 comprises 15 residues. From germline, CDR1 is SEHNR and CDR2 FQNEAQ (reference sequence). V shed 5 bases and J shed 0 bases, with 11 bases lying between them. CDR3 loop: CASSPTGIAKNIQYF. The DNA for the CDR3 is TGTGCCAGCAGCCCCACAGGGATAGCCAAAAACATTCAGTACTTC.

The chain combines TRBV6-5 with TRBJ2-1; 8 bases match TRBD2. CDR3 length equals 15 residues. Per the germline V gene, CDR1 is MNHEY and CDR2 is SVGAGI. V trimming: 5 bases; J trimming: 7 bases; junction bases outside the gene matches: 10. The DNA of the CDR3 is TGTGCCAGCAGTCCCCAGCCGGGAGGGCCAAATGAGCAGTTCTTC. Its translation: CASSPQPGGPNEQFF.

The CDR3 sequence: CAISDTANYGYTF. In nucleotides, the CDR3 is TGTGCCATCAGTGATACAGCTAACTATGGCTACACCTTC. The chain carries TRBV10-3 and TRBJ1-2, with D hard to call. CDR1 and CDR2 from the germline V gene are ENHRY and SYGVKD. The ends were cut back, 3 bases at V and 0 bases at J, with 5 bases in the middle. The CDR3 has 13 residues.

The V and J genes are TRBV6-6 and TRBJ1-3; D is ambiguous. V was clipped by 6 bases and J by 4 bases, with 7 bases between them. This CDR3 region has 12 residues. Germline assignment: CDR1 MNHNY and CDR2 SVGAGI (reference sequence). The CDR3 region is CASRSGGNTIYF. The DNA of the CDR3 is TGTGCCAGCAGATCGGGAGGAAACACCATATATTTT.

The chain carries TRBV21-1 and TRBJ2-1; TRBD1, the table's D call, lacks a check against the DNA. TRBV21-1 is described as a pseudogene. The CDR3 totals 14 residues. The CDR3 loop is CASSFRQGPGEQFF. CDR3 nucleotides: TGTGCCAGCAGCTTTCGACAGGGACCAGGGGAGCAGTTCTTC.

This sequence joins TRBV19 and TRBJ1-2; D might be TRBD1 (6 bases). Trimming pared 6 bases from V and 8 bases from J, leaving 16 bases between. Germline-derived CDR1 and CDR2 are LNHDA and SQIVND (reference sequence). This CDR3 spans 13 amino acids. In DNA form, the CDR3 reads TGTGCCAGTAGCGGACAGCGTTCCCTCGGCTACACCTTC. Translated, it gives CASSGQRSLGYTF.

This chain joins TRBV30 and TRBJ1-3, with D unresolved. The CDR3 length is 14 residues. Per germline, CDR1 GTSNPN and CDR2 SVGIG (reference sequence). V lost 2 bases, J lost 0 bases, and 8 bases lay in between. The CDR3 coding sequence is TGTGCCTGGAGTATATCCTTCTCTGGAAACACCATATATTTT. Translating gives CAWSISFSGNTIYF.

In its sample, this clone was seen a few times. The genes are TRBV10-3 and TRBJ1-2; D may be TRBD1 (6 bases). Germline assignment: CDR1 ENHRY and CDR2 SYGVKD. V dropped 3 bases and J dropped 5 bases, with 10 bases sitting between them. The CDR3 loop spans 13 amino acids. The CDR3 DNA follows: TGTGCCATCAGTGACAAAGGGGGTTATGGCTACACCTTC. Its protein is CAISDKGGYGYTF.

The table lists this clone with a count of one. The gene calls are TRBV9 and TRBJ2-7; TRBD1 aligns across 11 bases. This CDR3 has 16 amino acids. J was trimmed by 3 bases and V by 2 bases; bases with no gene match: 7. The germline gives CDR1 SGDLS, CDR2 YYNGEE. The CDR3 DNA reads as TGTGCCAGCAGCGTCGGACAGGGGGCGGTCGGCTACGAGCAGTACTTC. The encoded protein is CASSVGQGAVGYEQYF.

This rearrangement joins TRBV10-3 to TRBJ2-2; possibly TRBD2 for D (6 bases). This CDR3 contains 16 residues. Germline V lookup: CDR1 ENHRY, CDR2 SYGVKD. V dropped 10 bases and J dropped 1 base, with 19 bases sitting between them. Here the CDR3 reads CATKETGGRNTGELFF. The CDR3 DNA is TGTGCCACGAAAGAAACAGGAGGGCGGAACACCGGGGAGCTGTTTTTT.

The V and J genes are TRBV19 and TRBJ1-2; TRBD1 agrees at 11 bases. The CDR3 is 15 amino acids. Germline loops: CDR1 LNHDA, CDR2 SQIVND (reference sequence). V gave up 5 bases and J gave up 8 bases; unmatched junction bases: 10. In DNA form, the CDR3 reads TGTGCCAGTAGTGATGGACAGGGGGCTGCTTGGGGCTACACCTTC. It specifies CASSDGQGAAWGYTF.

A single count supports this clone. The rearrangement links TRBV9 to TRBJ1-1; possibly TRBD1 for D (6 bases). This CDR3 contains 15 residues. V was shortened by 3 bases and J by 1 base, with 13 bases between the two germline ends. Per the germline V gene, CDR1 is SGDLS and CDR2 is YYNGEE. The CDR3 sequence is CASSANGQTNTEAFF. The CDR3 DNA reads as TGTGCCAGCAGCGCCAATGGACAGACGAACACTGAAGCTTTCTTT.

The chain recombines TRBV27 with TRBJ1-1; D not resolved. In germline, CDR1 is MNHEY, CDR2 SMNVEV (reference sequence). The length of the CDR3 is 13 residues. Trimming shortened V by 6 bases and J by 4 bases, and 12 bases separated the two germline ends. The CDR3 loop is CASSLGGITEAFF. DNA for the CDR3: TGTGCCAGCAGCCTAGGAGGGATCACTGAAGCTTTCTTT.

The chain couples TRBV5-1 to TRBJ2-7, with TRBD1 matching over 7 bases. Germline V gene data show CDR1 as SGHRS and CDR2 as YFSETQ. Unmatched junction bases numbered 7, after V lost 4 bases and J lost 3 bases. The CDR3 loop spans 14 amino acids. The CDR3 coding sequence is TGCGCCAGCAGCCTACAGGGGCCCGGCTACGAGCAGTACTTC. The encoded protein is CASSLQGPGYEQYF.

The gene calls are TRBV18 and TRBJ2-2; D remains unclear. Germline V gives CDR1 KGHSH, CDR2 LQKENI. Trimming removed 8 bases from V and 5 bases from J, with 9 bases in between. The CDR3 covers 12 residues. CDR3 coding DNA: TGTGCCAGCCCTGCCGAGACCGGGGAGCTGTTTTTT. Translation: CASPAETGELFF.

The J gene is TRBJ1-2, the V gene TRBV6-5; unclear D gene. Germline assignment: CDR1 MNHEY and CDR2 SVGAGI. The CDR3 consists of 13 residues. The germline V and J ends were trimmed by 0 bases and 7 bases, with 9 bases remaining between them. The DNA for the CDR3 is TGTGCCAGCAGTTACTCGAGGGAAGGTGGCTACACCTTC. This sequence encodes CASSYSREGGYTF.

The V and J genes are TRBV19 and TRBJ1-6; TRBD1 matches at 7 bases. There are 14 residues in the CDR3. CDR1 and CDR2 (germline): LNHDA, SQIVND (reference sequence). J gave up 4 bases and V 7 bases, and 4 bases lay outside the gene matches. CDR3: CASTLTGYNSPLHF. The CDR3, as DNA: TGTGCCAGTACCTTGACAGGGTATAATTCACCCCTCCACTTT.

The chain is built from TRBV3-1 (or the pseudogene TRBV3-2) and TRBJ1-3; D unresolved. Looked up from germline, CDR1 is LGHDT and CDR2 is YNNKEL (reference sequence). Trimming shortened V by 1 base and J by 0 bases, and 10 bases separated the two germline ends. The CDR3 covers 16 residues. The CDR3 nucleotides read TGTGCCAGCAGCCAAGTAACGAGAAGCTCTGGAAACACCATATATTTT. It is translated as CASSQVTRSSGNTIYF.

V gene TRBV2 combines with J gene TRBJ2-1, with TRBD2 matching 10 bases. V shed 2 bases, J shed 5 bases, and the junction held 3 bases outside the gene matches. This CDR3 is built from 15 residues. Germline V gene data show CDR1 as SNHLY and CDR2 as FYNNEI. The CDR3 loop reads CASSEHGLADNEQFF. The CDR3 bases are TGTGCCAGCAGTGAACATGGACTAGCGGACAATGAGCAGTTCTTC.